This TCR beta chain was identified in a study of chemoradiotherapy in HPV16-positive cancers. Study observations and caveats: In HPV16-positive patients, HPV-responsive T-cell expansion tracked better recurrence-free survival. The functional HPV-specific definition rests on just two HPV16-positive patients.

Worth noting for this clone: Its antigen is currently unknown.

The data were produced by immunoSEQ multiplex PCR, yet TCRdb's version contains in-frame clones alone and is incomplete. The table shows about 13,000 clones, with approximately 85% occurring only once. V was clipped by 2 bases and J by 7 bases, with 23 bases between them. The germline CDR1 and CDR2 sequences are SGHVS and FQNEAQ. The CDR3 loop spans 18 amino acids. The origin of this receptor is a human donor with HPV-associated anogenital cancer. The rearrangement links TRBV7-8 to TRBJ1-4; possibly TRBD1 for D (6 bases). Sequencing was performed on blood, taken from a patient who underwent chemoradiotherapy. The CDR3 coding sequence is TGTGCCAGCAGCTTACTCATACAGGGAATGAATTTCGTTGAAAAACTGTTTTTT. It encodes CASSLLIQGMNFVEKLFF.